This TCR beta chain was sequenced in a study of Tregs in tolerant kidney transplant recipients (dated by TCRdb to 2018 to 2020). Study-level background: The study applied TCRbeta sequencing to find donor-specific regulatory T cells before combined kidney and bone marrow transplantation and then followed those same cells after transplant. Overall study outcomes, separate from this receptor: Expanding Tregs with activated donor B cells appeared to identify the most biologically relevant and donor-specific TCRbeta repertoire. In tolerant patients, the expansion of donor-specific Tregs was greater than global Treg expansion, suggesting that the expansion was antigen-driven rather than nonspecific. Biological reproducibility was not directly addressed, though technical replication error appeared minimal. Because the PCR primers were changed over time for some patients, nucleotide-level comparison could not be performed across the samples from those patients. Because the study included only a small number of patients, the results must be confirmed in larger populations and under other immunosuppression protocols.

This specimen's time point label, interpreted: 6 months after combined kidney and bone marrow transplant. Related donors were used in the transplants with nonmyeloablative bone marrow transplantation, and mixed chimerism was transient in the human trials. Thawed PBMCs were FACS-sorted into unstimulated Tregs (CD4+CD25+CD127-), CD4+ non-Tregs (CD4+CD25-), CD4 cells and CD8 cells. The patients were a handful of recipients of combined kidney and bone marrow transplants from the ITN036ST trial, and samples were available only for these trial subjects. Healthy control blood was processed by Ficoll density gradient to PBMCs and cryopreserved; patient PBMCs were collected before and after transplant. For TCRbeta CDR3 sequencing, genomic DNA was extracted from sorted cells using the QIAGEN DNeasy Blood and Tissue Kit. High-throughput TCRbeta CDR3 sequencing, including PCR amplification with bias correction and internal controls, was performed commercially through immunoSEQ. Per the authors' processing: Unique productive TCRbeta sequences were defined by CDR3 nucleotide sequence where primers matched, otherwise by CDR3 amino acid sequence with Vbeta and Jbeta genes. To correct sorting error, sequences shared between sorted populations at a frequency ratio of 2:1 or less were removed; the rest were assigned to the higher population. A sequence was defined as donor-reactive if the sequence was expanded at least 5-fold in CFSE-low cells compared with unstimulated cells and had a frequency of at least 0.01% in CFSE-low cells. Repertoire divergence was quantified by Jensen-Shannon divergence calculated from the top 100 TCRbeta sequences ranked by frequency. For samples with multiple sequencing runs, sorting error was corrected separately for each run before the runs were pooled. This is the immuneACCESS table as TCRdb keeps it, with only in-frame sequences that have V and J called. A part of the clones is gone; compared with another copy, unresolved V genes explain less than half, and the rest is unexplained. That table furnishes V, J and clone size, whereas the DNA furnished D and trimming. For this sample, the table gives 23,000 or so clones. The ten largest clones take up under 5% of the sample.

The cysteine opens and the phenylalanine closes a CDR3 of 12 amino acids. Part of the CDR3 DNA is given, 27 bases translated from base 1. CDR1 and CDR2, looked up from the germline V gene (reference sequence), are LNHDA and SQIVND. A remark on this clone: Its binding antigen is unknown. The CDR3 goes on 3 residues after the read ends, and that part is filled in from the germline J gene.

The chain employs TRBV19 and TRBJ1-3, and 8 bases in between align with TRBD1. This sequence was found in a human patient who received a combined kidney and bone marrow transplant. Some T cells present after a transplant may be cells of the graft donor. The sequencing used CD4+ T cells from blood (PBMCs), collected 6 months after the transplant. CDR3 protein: CAKTGDGNTIYF. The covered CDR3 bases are TGTGCTAAGACAGGGGACGGAAACACC.